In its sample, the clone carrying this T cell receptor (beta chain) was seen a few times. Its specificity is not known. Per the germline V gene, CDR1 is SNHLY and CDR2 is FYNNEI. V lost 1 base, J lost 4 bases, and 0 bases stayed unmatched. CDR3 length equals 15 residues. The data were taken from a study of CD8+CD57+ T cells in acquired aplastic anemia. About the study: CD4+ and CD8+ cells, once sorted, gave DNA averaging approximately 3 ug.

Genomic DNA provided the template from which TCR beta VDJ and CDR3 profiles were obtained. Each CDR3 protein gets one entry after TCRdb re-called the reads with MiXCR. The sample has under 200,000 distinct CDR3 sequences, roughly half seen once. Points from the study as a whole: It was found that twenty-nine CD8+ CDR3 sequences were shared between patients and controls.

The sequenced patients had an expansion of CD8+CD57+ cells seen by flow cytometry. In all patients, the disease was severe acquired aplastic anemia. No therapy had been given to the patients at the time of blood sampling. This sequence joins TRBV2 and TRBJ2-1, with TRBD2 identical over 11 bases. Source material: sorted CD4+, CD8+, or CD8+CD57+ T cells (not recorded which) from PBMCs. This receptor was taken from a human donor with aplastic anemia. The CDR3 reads CASSEGTSGYNEQFF. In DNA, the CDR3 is TGTGCCAGCAGTGAAGGGACTAGCGGGTACAATGAGCAGTTCTTC.